Listed below are T cell receptor beta chains from one sample, sequenced in a study of cytomegalovirus exposure and HLA in healthy donors. Profiled with immunoSEQ multiplex PCR; TCRdb holds only in-frame clones, not every one. Of some 150,000 clones in the sample, about 9.1% are singletons; the top ten hold about 7.5%. The sample consisted of PBMCs. These receptors were obtained from a woman aged 40 to 55 in good health and CMV-seropositive. The CDR3 runs from the conserved cysteine through the conserved F or W.

TRBV4-1 CASSQDWHTGELFF
TRBV29-1 CSAYQGGGTEAFF
TRBV6-1 CASSLTWNNQPQHF
TRBV10-2 CASSEGGATYNEQFF
TRBV7-9 CASTPQGDSFTDTQYF
TRBV7-9 CASSYSGGNNEKLFF
TRBV5-3 CARSGQGRTGELFF
TRBV2 CANTGLGGNQPQHF
TRBV10-3 CAISEGASTDTQYF
TRBV5-1 CASSLTGTGQETQYF
TRBV21-1 CASSNIPLADRHISGNTIYF
TRBV5-1 CASSSDRGNYGYTF
TRBV11-2 CASSSTGAKVFF
TRBV29-1 CSVETGQGRWDTQYF
TRBV11-3 CASSLDRASYEQYF
TRBV9 CASSGEVNTEAFF